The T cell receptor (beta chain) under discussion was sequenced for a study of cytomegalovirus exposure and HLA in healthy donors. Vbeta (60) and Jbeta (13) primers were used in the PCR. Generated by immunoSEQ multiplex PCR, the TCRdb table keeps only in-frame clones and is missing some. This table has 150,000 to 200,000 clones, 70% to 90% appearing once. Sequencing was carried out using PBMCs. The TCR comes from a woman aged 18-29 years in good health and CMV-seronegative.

This CDR3 reads CASSFLVGLADNEQFF. The DNA for the CDR3 is TGCGCCAGCAGCTTCTTGGTAGGACTAGCGGACAATGAGCAGTTCTTC. The chain carries TRBV5-1 and TRBJ2-1; 10 positions agree with TRBD2. Germline lookup yields CDR1 SGHRS and CDR2 YFSETQ. The CDR3 runs 16 residues. V was clipped by 2 bases and J by 5 bases; unmatched bases: 7.